The present T cell receptor (beta chain) was sequenced within a study of post-analysis software for immune sequencing data. Study results and limitations: Patients used several TRBV segments, including TRBV5-6, TRBV5-1 and TRBV20-1, more often than controls. Controls had significantly higher normalized Chao1 diversity than multiple sclerosis patients.

CDR3 length: 14 amino acids. The germline V gene has CDR1 SGHRS and CDR2 YFSETQ. The junction had 5 bases not matched to a gene; V was cut back by 7 bases and J by 0 bases. Comment on this clonotype: Antigen specificity is unknown.

cDNA libraries of TCR beta carried unique molecular identifiers. TCRdb passed the PCR reads through MiXCR, listing each CDR3 protein once. The table records about 200,000 distinct CDR3 sequences, approximately 30% of them present only once. The specimen was blood. This chain links TRBV5-1 with TRBJ1-1; TRBD1 matches 8 bases. The origin of this receptor is a girl aged 2 to 17 with multiple sclerosis. The CDR3, as DNA: TGCGCCAGCCGACAGGGGATGTTGAACACTGAAGCTTTCTTT. Translated: CASRQGMLNTEAFF.